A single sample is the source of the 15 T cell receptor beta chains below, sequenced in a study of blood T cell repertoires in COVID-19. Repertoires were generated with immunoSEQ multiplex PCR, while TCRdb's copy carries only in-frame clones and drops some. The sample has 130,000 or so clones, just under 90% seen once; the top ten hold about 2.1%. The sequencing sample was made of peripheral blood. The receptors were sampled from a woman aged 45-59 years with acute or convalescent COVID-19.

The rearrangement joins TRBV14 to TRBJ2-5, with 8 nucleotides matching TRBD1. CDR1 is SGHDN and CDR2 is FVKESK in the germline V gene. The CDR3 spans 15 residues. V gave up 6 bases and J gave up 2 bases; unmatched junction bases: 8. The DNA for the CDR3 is TGTGCCAGCAGTCCAGGGGGCGCGGGGCAAGAGACCCAGTACTTC. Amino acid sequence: CASSPGGAGQETQYF. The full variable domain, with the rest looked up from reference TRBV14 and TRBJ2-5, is EAGVTQFPSHSVIEKGQTVTLRCDPISGHDNLYWYRRVMGKEIKFLLHFVKESKQDESGMPNNRFLAERTGGTYSTLKVQPAELEDSGVYFCASSPGGAGQETQYFGPGTRLLVL.

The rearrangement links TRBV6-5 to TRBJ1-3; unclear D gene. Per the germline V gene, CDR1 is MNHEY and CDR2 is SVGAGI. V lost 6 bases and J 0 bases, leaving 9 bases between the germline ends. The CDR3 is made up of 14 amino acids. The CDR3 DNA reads TGTGCCAGCAGCGACACACTCTCTGGAAACACCATATATTTT. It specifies CASSDTLSGNTIYF.

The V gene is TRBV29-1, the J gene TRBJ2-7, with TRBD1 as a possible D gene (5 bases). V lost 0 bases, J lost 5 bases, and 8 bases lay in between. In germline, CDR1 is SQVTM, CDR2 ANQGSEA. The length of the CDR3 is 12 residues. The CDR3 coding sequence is TGCAGCGTTGAAGATCAAGGGGACGAGCAGTACTTC. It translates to CSVEDQGDEQYF.

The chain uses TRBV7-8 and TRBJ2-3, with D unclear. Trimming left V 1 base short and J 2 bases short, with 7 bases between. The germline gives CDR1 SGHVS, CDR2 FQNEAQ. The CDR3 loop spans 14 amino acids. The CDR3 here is CASSLGTNTDTQYF. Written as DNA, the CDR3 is TGTGCCAGCAGCTTAGGAACTAACACAGATACGCAGTATTTT.

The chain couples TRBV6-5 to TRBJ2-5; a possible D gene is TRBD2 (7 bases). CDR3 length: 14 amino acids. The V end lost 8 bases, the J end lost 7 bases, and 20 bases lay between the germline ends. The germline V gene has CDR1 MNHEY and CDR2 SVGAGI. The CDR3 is CASSTGEGTTTQYF. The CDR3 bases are TGTGCCAGCTCCACCGGGGAGGGGACAACGACCCAGTACTTC.

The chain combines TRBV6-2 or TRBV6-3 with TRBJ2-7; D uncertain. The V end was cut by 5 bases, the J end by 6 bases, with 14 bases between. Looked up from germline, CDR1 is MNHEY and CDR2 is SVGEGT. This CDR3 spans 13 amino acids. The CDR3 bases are TGTGCCAGCAGTCCCAACTCCTCTGGCGAGCAGTACTTC. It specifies CASSPNSSGEQYF.

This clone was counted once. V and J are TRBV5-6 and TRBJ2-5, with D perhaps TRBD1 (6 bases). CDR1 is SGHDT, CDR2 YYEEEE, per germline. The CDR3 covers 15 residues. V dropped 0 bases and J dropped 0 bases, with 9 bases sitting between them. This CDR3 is CASSLVQGNQETQYF. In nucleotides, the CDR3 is TGTGCCAGCAGCTTGGTACAGGGAAACCAAGAGACCCAGTACTTC.

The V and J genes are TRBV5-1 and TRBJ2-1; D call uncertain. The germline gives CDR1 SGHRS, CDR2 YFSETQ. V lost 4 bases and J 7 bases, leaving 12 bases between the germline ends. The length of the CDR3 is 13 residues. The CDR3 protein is CASSPPLENEQFF. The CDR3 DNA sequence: TGCGCCAGCAGCCCCCCTTTGGAGAATGAGCAGTTCTTC.

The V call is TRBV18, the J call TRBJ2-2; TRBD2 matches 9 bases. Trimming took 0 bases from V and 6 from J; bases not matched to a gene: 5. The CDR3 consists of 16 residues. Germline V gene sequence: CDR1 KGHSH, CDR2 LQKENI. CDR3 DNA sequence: TGTGCCAGCTCACCACCGGGACTAGCTAAATCCGGGGAGCTGTTTTTT. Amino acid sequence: CASSPPGLAKSGELFF.

The CDR3: CAWSPGNSPLHF. The CDR3 DNA is TGTGCCTGGAGTCCCGGGAATTCACCCCTCCACTTT. V gene TRBV30 combines with J gene TRBJ1-6; no firm D call. CDR3 length: 12 amino acids. V dropped 2 bases and J dropped 7 bases, with 6 bases sitting between them. The V gene's germline CDR1 is GTSNPN and CDR2 SVGIG (reference sequence).

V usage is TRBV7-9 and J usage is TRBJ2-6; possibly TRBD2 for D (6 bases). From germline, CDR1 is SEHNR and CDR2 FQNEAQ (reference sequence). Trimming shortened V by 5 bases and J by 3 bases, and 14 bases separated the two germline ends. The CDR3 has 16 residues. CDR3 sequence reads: CASSPGGFRGANVLTF. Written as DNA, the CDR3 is TGTGCCAGCAGCCCCGGGGGTTTTCGTGGGGCCAACGTCCTGACTTTC.

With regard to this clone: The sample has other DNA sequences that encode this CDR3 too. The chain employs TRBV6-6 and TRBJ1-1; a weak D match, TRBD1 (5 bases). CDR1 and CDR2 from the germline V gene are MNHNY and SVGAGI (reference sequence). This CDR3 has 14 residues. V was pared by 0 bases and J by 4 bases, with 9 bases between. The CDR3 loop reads CASSYSGEVTEAFF. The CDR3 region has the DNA TGTGCCAGCAGTTACTCGGGGGAGGTCACTGAAGCTTTCTTT.

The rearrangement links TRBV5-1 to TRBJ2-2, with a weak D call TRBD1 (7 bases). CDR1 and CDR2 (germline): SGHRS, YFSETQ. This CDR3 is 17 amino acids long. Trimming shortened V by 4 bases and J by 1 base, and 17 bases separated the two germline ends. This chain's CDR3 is CASSGRGTVENTGELFF. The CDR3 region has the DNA TGCGCCAGCAGCGGGCGCGGGACAGTTGAGAACACCGGGGAGCTGTTTTTT.

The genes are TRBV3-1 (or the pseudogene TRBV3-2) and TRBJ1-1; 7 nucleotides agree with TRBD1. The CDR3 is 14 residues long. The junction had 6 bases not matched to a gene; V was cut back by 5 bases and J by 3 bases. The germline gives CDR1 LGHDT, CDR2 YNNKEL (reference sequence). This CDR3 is CASSSRQGHTEAFF. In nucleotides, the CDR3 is TGTGCCAGCAGCTCCAGACAGGGCCACACTGAAGCTTTCTTT.

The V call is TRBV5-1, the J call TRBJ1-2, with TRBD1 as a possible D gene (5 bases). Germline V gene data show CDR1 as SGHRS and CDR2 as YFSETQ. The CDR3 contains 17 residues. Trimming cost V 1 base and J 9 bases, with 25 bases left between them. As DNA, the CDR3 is TGCGCCAGCAGCTTGATGGGTTCCCCGGCAGGGCCACGCAGCTACACCTTC. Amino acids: CASSLMGSPAGPRSYTF. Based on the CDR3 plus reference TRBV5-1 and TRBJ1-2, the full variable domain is KAGVTQTPRYLIKTRGQQVTLSCSPISGHRSVSWYQQTPGQGLQFLFEYFSETQRNKGNFPGRFSGRQFSNSRSEMNVSTLELGDSALYLCASSLMGSPAGPRSYTFGSGTRLTVV.